This T cell receptor (beta chain) was observed in a study of Graves' ophthalmopathy and Graves' hyperthyroidism. This clonotype was recorded a few times. Amplified TCR beta CDR3 regions were obtained using RNA transcripts as template. The authors performed first-round RT-PCR with HTBI primers and then a second-round multiplex PCR. A single record per CDR3 protein comes from TCRdb applying MiXCR to the multiplex PCR reads. The repertoire holds over a million distinct CDR3 sequences, about 40% seen once, with around 10% in the top ten. Germline CDR1 reads SQVTM; CDR2 reads ANQGSEA. This CDR3 is 13 amino acids long. The ends were cut back, 4 bases at V and 4 bases at J, with 12 bases in the middle.

The source of this sequence is an adult man with Graves' hyperthyroidism. The V call is TRBV29-1, the J call TRBJ2-3; maybe TRBD1 (5 bases). The sequenced material came from peripheral blood or thyroid tissue (not recorded which). CDR3 in DNA: TGCAGCGTTGGATCAGACAGCTCAGATACGCAGTATTTT. It yields the protein CSVGSDSSDTQYF.